The present TCR beta chain was sequenced within a study of blood T cell repertoires in COVID-19. Overall study context: COVID-19 samples, acute and convalescent, were from the United States, Italy and Spain. From T cells, B-cell-depleted T cells, or PBMCs came the material, which was cDNA or gDNA.

Original handling: Reference gene primer amplification yielded estimated nucleated cell counts. Clones were read by immunoSEQ multiplex PCR, and TCRdb kept only the in-frame ones, dropping some. V, J and clone size were drawn from that table, and D and trimming were deduced from the DNA. The data contain around 280,000 clones, around 85% of them singletons. Trimming removed 6 bases from V and 11 bases from J; junction bases left unmatched: 10. Germline CDR1 MNHEY, CDR2 SMNVEV (reference sequence). CDR3 length: 13 residues. The sequenced sample was peripheral blood. The sequence derives from a woman younger than 45 who had recovered from COVID-19. The V gene is TRBV27, the J gene TRBJ1-1; 9 bases agree with TRBD1. The CDR3 spells CASRLPGQGPAFF. The CDR3 DNA is TGTGCCAGCAGACTCCCGGGACAGGGTCCGGCTTTCTTT.